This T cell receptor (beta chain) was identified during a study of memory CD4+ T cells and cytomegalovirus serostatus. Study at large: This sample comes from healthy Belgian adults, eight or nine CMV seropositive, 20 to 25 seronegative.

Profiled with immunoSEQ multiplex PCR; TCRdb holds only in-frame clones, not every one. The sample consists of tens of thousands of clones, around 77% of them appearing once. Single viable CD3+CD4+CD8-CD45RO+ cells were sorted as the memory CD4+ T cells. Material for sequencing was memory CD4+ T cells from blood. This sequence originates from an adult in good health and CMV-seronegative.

Here the CDR3 DNA reads TGTGCCAGCAGCTTTCCGGCTTCCTCTGGGGCCAACGTCCTGACTTTC. Translating it yields CASSFPASSGANVLTF. V usage is TRBV7-2 and J usage is TRBJ2-6; no clear D gene. CDR1 and CDR2 (germline): SGHTA, FQGNSA. Trimming shortened V by 3 bases and J by 0 bases, and 9 bases separated the two germline ends. The CDR3 is made up of 16 amino acids.